This TCR beta chain is from a study of cytomegalovirus exposure and HLA in healthy donors. Overall study findings and caveats: The authors later found TCR association rates varying by HLA locus, with DRB1 most and HLA-C fewest. In vitro confirmation showed three CMV-associated chains to be CMV antigen specific. HLA alleles were associated with roughly 17,000 TCR beta sequences in a later analysis at 0.05 false discovery rate.

A remark on this clone: Its antigen is currently unknown.

Germline CDR1 is MNHEY and CDR2 is SMNVEV (reference sequence). Deletions cut 2 bases from V and 4 bases from J, with 9 bases between. The CDR3 totals 13 residues. PCR involved 60 Vbeta and 13 Jbeta primers. Method: immunoSEQ multiplex PCR; TCRdb's copy keeps in-frame clones and lacks some. The table includes 63,000 or so clones, about three quarters detected once. The chain uses TRBV27 and TRBJ2-7, with a tentative D call TRBD1 (5 bases). The sequence was obtained from a young woman in good health and CMV-seropositive. Sample: PBMCs. CDR3 residues: CASSLQGSYEQYF. CDR3 nucleotide sequence: TGTGCCAGCAGTTTACAGGGATCGTACGAGCAGTACTTC.